This T cell receptor (beta chain) was recovered during a study of blood T cell repertoires in COVID-19. Overall study: The study drew acute and convalescent COVID-19 samples from the United States, Italy and Spain. T cells, B-cell-depleted T cells, or PBMCs provided the cDNA or gDNA that served as material.

As processed by the authors: Estimates of nucleated cell counts were drawn from the amplification of reference gene primers. Here immunoSEQ multiplex PCR was the method, and the copy in TCRdb shows in-frame clones only, minus some. For V, J and clone size, that table is used; D and trimming come from the DNA. Here the sample spans 98,000 or so clones, approximately 88% being singletons. Trimming removed 6 bases from V and 6 bases from J, with 11 bases in between. The CDR3 extends over 12 amino acids. J is TRBJ1-1 and V is TRBV12-3 or TRBV12-4; D is unresolved. This sequence was found in a human donor in a cohort sampled during active COVID-19. What was sequenced was peripheral blood. CDR3 region: CASSTRSAEAFF. The CDR3 nucleotides read TGTGCCAGCAGCACGAGGAGCGCTGAAGCTTTCTTT.